These T cell receptor beta chains were read from a single sample in a study of T cells in Graves' hyperthyroidism and ophthalmopathy. TCRdb processed the multiplex PCR reads anew with MiXCR; each CDR3 protein has one entry. The top ten hold 3.5% to 4.5% of the sample, which has fewer than 750,000 distinct CDR3 sequences, roughly 14% seen once. Sequencing was carried out using blood. The receptors shown here come from a woman aged 40-49 years with Graves' ophthalmopathy. The CDR3 runs from the conserved cysteine through the conserved F or W. D genes are given only for firm matches. Some rows mark clone size as missing; the rest say once, few, many or name a class of expanded clone.

>TRBJ1-5|TRBV18|.|.
TGTGCCAGCTCACTTCAGCATAGCAATCAGCCCCAGCATTTT
CASSLQHSNQPQHF
>TRBJ1-1|TRBV5-1|many|.
TGCGCCAGCAGCCCCTCGACAGCTGTCTCTGAAGCTTTCTTT
CASSPSTAVSEAFF
>TRBJ2-2|TRBV4-1|few|.
TGCGCCAGCAGCCAATCCGGGGGGCCCGGGGAGCTGTTTTTT
CASSQSGGPGELFF
>TRBJ1-3|TRBV6-2/TRBV6-3|many|.
TGTGCCAGCAGTTCAGGACAGACGAGCTCTGGAAACACCATATATTTT
CASSSGQTSSGNTIYF
>TRBJ2-3|TRBV12-3/TRBV12-4|many|.
TGTGCCAGCAGTTTATGGGAGTTCCAGGGAGATACGCAGTATTTT
CASSLWEFQGDTQYF
>TRBJ2-2|TRBV3-1|few|.
TGTGCCAGCAGCCAACAACCGAGGGGGAACACCGGGGAGCTGTTTTTT
CASSQQPRGNTGELFF
>TRBJ2-7|TRBV6-1|many|TRBD2
TGTGCCAGCATCAGGACTAGCGGAGACTACGAGCAGTACTTC
CASIRTSGDYEQYF
>TRBJ2-7|TRBV27|.|TRBD2
TGTGCCAGCAGTCCACGAGCGGGAGATATCCACGAGCAGTACTTC
CASSPRAGDIHEQYF
>TRBJ2-2|TRBV12-3/TRBV12-4|.|.
TGTGCCAGCAGTTTAATCAGGGACCTCACCGGGGAGCTGTTTTTT
CASSLIRDLTGELFF
>TRBJ2-7|TRBV20-1|many|TRBD2
TGCAGTGCTAGAGAACCTAGCGGGAGCGACGAGCAGTACTTC
CSAREPSGSDEQYF
>TRBJ2-2|TRBV12-3/TRBV12-4|many|.
TGTGCCAGCAGTTCCAACTTAGCCTGGGAGCTGTTTTTT
CASSSNLAWELFF
>TRBJ2-7|TRBV5-1|many|TRBD2
TGCGCCAGCAGCTCTCCGGGACTAGCGGGAGGTTTCTCCTACGAGCAGTACTTC
CASSSPGLAGGFSYEQYF
>TRBJ2-5|TRBV4-2|.|TRBD2
TGTGCCAGCAGCCAAGCGAACACTGGGACTAGCGGGACTCAGACCCAGTACTTC
CASSQANTGTSGTQTQYF
>TRBJ2-7|TRBV12-3/TRBV12-4|many|.
TGTGCCAGCAGTTTACCCCCGTACTTCGAGCAGTACTTC
CASSLPPYFEQYF
>TRBJ1-5|TRBV12-3/TRBV12-4|many|TRBD1
TGTGCCAGCACCTCGGGACAGTTCAATCAGCCCCAGCATTTT
CASTSGQFNQPQHF
>TRBJ2-7|TRBV27|many|.
TGTGCCAGCAGTTTATGGGCAGGCTCGTTTGCCGAGCAGTACTTC
CASSLWAGSFAEQYF
>TRBJ1-2|TRBV3-1|few|TRBD1
TGTGCCAGCAGCCAAGGAGGGACAGGCTATGGCTACACCTTC
CASSQGGTGYGYTF
>TRBJ2-2|TRBV19|many|.
.
CASTSGRTSGFTGELFF
>TRBJ2-7|TRBV12-3/TRBV12-4|many|TRBD2
TGTGCCAGCACTGTCGGGGGGGGCGCGAGCAGCGAGCAGTACTTC
CASTVGGGASSEQYF
>TRBJ2-7|TRBV27|many|TRBD1
TGTGCCAGCAGCCACAAATGGGGACAGGGCAGGTTCGACGAGCAGTACTTC
CASSHKWGQGRFDEQYF
>TRBJ2-7|TRBV20-1|.|.
TGCAGTGCTAGAGCTCGGGACTCACGCTACGAGCAGTACTTC
CSARARDSRYEQYF
>TRBJ1-2|TRBV28|many|.
TGTGCCACCCGGGCTCCGACCCACTATGGCTACACCTTC
CATRAPTHYGYTF
>TRBJ2-4|TRBV11-3|few|.
TGTGCCAGCAGCTTAGGGCTAGTGGGAGGAGCCAAAAACATTCAGTACTTC
CASSLGLVGGAKNIQYF
>TRBJ1-2|TRBV4-1|many|.
TGCGCCAGCAGCCACATCGCCCGCGGCAGGGGCTATGGCTACACCTTC
CASSHIARGRGYGYTF
>TRBJ2-2|TRBV7-3|many|.
TGTGCCAGCAGCTTAATAGGGGGGGCTACCGGGGAGCTGTTTTTT
CASSLIGGATGELFF
>TRBJ2-5|TRBV24-1|many|TRBD1
TGTGCCACCAGTGATTTGGTCGCAGGGGGCGAGGAGACCCAGTACTTC
CATSDLVAGGEETQYF
>TRBJ2-7|TRBV3-1|few|TRBD1
TGTGCCAGCAGCTTTAGGACAGGAAGCGAGCAGTACTTC
CASSFRTGSEQYF
>TRBJ2-7|TRBV18|.|TRBD1
TGTGCCAGCTCACAAGCACAGGGGGTAGAGCAGTACTTC
CASSQAQGVEQYF
>TRBJ1-1|TRBV20-1|.|.
TGCAGTGCTTTACCTAGGGCCAGGGGAACTGAAGCTTTCTTT
CSALPRARGTEAFF
>TRBJ2-7|TRBV28|many|TRBD2
TGTGCCAGCAGTTTCTCGGGAGGCGCCTACGAGCAGTACTTC
CASSFSGGAYEQYF
>TRBJ1-2|TRBV15|few|TRBD1
TGTGCCACCAGCAGAGATCGAGGACAGGGGAGCTATGGCTACACCTTC
CATSRDRGQGSYGYTF
>TRBJ1-2|TRBV3-1|.|.
TGTGCCAGCAGCCAAGAATTATCCCAGACGCTTATCGGTGGCTACACCTTC
CASSQELSQTLIGGYTF
>TRBJ1-5|TRBV6-4|many|TRBD1
TGTGCCAGCAGTCCAAAGGGGGTCAACGGGACAGTTTATAGCAATCAGCCCCAGCATTTT
CASSPKGVNGTVYSNQPQHF
>TRBJ1-2|TRBV19|many|.
TGTGCCAGTAGTAACCGGGGGACTAACTATGGCTACACCTTC
CASSNRGTNYGYTF
>TRBJ2-5|TRBV10-3|.|.
TGTGCCTCGGCCGACAGGGAGGGTCAAGAGACCCAGTACTTC
CASADREGQETQYF
>TRBJ1-1|TRBV6-1|few|.
TGTGCCAGCAGGCGCGTGGTGGGGCGCGAAGCTTTCTTT
CASRRVVGREAFF
>TRBJ2-5|TRBV28|many|TRBD1
TGTGCCAGCAGTCCCTCCGGGACAGGAGAGACCCAGTACTTC
CASSPSGTGETQYF
>TRBJ2-5|TRBV4-3|few|TRBD2
TGCGCCAGCAGCCAAGATTATCTAGCGGGAGAAGTGACCCAGTACTTC
CASSQDYLAGEVTQYF
>TRBJ1-2|TRBV14|many|.
TGTGCCAGCAGCCAAGGAGCGTATGGTGTGTATGGCTACACCTTC
CASSQGAYGVYGYTF
>TRBJ1-1|TRBV11-2|many|.
TGTGCCAGCAGTTATTTTGGGGGCACTGAAGCTTTCTTT
CASSYFGGTEAFF
>TRBJ1-3|TRBV4-1|.|TRBD1
TGCGCCAGCAGCCAAGACCCGGGACAGGGGACAAGAAACACCATATATTTT
CASSQDPGQGTRNTIYF
>TRBJ1-2|TRBV28|.|.
TGTGCCAGCCGGCCTACCGGGACGGCCTATGGCTACACCTTC
CASRPTGTAYGYTF
>TRBJ2-2|TRBV24-1|many|TRBD1
TGTGCCACCAGTGGGGGACAGGGAATCGGGGAGCTGTTTTTT
CATSGGQGIGELFF
>TRBJ1-3|TRBV7-2|.|.
TGTGCCAGCAGCTTAGCTCAGGGGCAAGGAAACACCATATATTTT
CASSLAQGQGNTIYF
>TRBJ2-7|TRBV5-1|many|TRBD2
TGCGCCAGCAGCCCTAGCGGGAGGGACTACGAGCAGTACTTC
CASSPSGRDYEQYF
>TRBJ1-2|TRBV2|many|.
TGTGCCAGCAGGGTGGATTCGGATGGCTACACCTTC
CASRVDSDGYTF
>TRBJ2-7|TRBV6-2/TRBV6-3|many|TRBD2
TGTGCCAGCAGTTGGCGGCCCGGGACTAGCGACTACGAGCAGTACTTC
CASSWRPGTSDYEQYF
>TRBJ2-5|TRBV12-3/TRBV12-4|few|TRBD2
TGTGCCAGCAGCCGCTCGGGAGGTCCGGAGACCCAGTACTTC
CASSRSGGPETQYF
>TRBJ2-7|TRBV9|.|.
TGTGCCAGCAGCGTGGGCAGGGGACGTGACGAGCAGTACTTC
CASSVGRGRDEQYF
>TRBJ1-2|TRBV19|many|.
TGTGCCAGTAGTACTCTGAACTATGGCTACACCTTC
CASSTLNYGYTF
>TRBJ2-7|TRBV10-2|once|.
TGCGCCAGCAGTGAGCAATACCCCGGCTCCTACGAGCAGTACTTC
CASSEQYPGSYEQYF
>TRBJ2-2|TRBV5-1|few|.
TGCGCCAGCCAAGAGACGAGCGGAGTCACCGGGGAGCTGTTTTTT
CASQETSGVTGELFF
>TRBJ1-1|TRBV19|many|.
TGTGCCAGTAGCCGAGTAGGGGACACTGAAGCTTTCTTT
CASSRVGDTEAFF